This T cell receptor (beta chain) appears in the sequencing data of a study of control samples from healthy donors and cancer patients. In this sample, this clone turned up once. Measured with immunoSEQ multiplex PCR; TCRdb has only the in-frame clones, and not every one. The sample includes 150,000 to 200,000 clones, approximately 94% seen only once; the top ten take more than 8%. Trimming shortened V by 5 bases and J by 0 bases, and 10 bases separated the two germline ends. This CDR3 comprises 14 residues. Germline lookup yields CDR1 SGHTA and CDR2 FQGTGA. The chain has TRBV7-3 and TRBJ1-1; D not resolved. The origin of this receptor is a woman in her thirties or forties in good health. The sequencing sample was made of blood. In DNA, the CDR3 is TGTGCCAGCAGCCCTGGCGTTTTGAACACTGAAGCTTTCTTT. Residues: CASSPGVLNTEAFF. Combining the CDR3 with reference TRBV7-3 and TRBJ1-1 gives the whole variable domain GAGVSQTPSNKVTEKGKYVELRCDPISGHTALYWYRQSLGQGPEFLIYFQGTGAADDSGLPNDRFFAVRPEGSVSTLKIQRTERGDSAVYLCASSPGVLNTEAFFGQGTRLTVV.